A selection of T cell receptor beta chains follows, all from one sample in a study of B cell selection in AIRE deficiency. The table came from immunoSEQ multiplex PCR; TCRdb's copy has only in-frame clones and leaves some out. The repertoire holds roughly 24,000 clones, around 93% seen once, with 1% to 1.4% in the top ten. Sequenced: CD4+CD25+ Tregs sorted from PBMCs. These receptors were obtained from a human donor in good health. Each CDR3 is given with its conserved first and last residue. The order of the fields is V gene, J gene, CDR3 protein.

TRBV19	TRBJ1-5	CASSIARGSYQPQHF
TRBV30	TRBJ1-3	CAWSDRRNSGNTIYF
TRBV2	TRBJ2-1	CASSASLYNEQFF
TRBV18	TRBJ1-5	CASSTGTGGIQPQHF
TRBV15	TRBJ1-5	CATSRGVVNQPQHF
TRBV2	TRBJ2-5	CASSVNRAGETQYF
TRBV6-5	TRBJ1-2	CASRGQSRGYTF
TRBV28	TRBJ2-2	CASGTTGGFTGELFF
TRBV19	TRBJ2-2	CASSPRTGSSGELFF
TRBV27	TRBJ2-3	CASRPSGEGDTQYF
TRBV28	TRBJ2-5	CASSLNGGAETQYF
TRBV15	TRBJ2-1	CATSRGPLGREQFF
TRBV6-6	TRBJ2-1	CASSKPRDRGDEQFF
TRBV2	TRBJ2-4	CASRAGTSPKNIQYF
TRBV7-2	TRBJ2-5	CASSLPRTETQYF
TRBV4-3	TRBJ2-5	CASSQEKGVETQYF
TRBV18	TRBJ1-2	CASSPPKVAYGYTF
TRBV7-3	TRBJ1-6	CASSIRQGSPLHF
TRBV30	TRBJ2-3	CARDSGNTQYF
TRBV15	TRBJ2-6	CATSRGTGLSGANVLTF
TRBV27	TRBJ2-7	CASSPGGAYYEQYF
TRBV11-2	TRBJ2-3	CASSHSAGGDTDTQYF
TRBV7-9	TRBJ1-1	CASSLNNRGVDTEAFF
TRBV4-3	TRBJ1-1	CASSQDYLSGLNGEAFF
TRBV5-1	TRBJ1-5	CASSLGGTVDQPQHF
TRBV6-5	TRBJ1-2	CASGLSGHHGYTF
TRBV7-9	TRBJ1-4	CASSLTPGQGNEKLFF
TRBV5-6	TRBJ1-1	CASSFYTEAFF
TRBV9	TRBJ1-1	CASSADTEAFF
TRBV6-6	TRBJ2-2	CASSYGQGGNTGELFF
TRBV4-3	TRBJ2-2	CASSQDGEGELFF
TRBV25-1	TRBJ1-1	CASSESPGGADTEAFF
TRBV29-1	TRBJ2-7	CSVRDEGSEQYF
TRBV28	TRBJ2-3	CASSRYTDTQYF
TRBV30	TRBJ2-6	CAWIRGGAGANVLTF
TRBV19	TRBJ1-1	CASSILGRIGAEAFF
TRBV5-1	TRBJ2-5	CASSLGANQETQYF
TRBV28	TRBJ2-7	CASSSPTGNSYEQYF
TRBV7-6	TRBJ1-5	CASSSNNQPQHF
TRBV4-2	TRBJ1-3	CASSQVQGGTGNTIYF
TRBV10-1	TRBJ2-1	CASRDPAGGGGNEQFF
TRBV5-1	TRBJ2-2	CASSLNPLRAADPVRTGELFF
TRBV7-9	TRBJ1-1	CASSSRALHPGETEAFF
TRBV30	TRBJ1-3	CAWRTGPGNTIYF
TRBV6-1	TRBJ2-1	CASQEAGVPLNEQFF
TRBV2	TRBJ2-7	CASSGEQYF
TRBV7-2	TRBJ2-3	CASSLVAPSTDTQYF
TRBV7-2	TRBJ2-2	CASSSWDRGNTGELFF
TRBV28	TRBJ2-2	CASTEWGRGLAGELFF
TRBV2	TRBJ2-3	CASSEIETGVLTDTQYF